The present T cell receptor beta chain was sequenced within a study of CD8+CD57+ T cells in acquired aplastic anemia. Study-wide findings and caveats: Around 29 CD8+ CDR3 sequences were shared between patients and controls.

The sample holds one count of this clonotype. Its antigen is not known. As the CDR3 is not closed by the conserved phenylalanine or tryptophan, this likely results from a read error. According to the study, genomic DNA was the template for TCR beta VDJ and CDR3 profiling. TCRdb processed the reads anew with MiXCR; each CDR3 protein has one entry. The repertoire holds 180,000 or so distinct CDR3 sequences, with roughly 43% as singletons. Sequencing was done on patients that had shown CD8+CD57+ cell expansion by flow cytometry. Deletions cut 0 bases from V and 9 bases from J, with 8 bases between. The CDR3 is 11 amino acids. Germline V gene lookup returns CDR1 SQVTM and CDR2 ANQGSEA.

This rearrangement joins TRBV29-1 to TRBJ2-5; D is unclear. Specimen: sorted CD4+, CD8+, or CD8+CD57+ T cells (not recorded which) from PBMCs. This clonotype was sampled from a human donor with aplastic anemia. The CDR3 protein is CSVEDVQAQYL. The CDR3 nucleotides read TGCAGCGTTGAAGACGTCCAGGCCCAGTACCTC.